This T cell receptor beta chain was sequenced during a study of blood T cell repertoires in COVID-19. Across the study: PBMCs, B-cell-depleted T cells, or T cells were the source of the cDNA or gDNA that made up the material.

The repertoire was sequenced with immunoSEQ multiplex PCR; TCRdb's copy has only in-frame clones and lacks some. The sample holds around 97,000 clones, approximately 82% seen once. CDR3 length equals 14 residues. Trimming took off 3 bases at V and 2 bases at J, with 10 bases between the two ends. Germline V gene sequence: CDR1 SGDLS, CDR2 YYNGEE. This receptor was taken from a man aged 65 to 79 with acute or convalescent COVID-19. The sequenced material came from peripheral blood. The rearrangement links TRBV9 to TRBJ2-3; possible D gene TRBD1, 6 bases. For the CDR3, the DNA is TGTGCCAGCAGCGGGGGGCTGGCCACAGATACGCAGTATTTT. Its protein product is CASSGGLATDTQYF.